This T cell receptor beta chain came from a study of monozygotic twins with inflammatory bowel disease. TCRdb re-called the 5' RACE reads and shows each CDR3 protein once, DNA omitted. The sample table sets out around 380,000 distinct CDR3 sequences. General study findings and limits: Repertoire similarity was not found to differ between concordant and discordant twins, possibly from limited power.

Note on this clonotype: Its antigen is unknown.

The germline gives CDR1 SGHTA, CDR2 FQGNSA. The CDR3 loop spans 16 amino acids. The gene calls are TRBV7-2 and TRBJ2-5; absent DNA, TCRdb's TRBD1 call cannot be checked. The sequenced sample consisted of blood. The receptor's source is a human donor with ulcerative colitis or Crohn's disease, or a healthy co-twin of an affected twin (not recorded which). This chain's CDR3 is CASSGRWDRGPETQYF.